This entry is about one T cell receptor beta chain. Generated by immunoSEQ multiplex PCR, the TCRdb table keeps only in-frame clones and is missing some. The table lists around 68,000 clones, 91% of them singletons. These data are taken from a study of T cell changes during pregnancy in multiple sclerosis. Germline V gene lookup returns CDR1 MNHEY and CDR2 SMNVEV (reference sequence). This CDR3 spans 13 amino acids. V was shortened by 5 bases and J by 3 bases, with 10 bases between the two germline ends. The specimen comprised peripheral blood, sampled in the third trimester of pregnancy. The receptor was isolated from a female donor in good health, enrolled as a control in a pregnancy study. The genes are TRBV27 and TRBJ1-2; a possible D gene is TRBD1 (6 bases). This CDR3 reads CASSPQGDYGYTF. DNA for the CDR3: TGTGCCAGCAGTCCACAGGGAGACTATGGCTACACCTTC.